The clone carrying this T cell receptor (beta chain) was picked up many times. Antigen specificity is unknown. This CDR3 has 13 residues. V lost 6 bases and J 7 bases, leaving 13 bases between the germline ends. Germline V gene sequence: CDR1 SNHLY, CDR2 FYNNEI. The method for making cDNA was 5'RACE, and it used 10-nucleotide random UMIs. MiXCR, run by TCRdb on the 5' RACE reads, gives a single entry per CDR3 protein. The sample yields some 60,000 distinct CDR3 sequences, 8.5% to 10% seen once. The sample belongs to a study of neurological immune-mediated disorders. Study-wide findings and caveats: Among expanded clones, no CDR3 amino acid sequences were shared across subjects, a pattern suggesting private repertoires in all groups. The study found the most TCR clonal expansion in HTLV-1-associated myelopathy and the least in multiple sclerosis, below healthy controls.

Described time point: longitudinal time-point 2. The sequence came from a man aged 25-45 years in good health. Sequenced sample: PBMCs. The chain combines TRBV2 with TRBJ2-1; D is tentatively TRBD1 or TRBD2 (6 bases each). The CDR3, as DNA: TGTGCCAGCAGATTGGGGGCGGGAAATGAGCAGTTCTTC. Protein sequence: CASRLGAGNEQFF. The whole variable domain, remainder taken from reference TRBV2 and TRBJ2-1, is EPEVTQTPSHQVTQMGQEVILRCVPISNHLYFYWYRQILGQKVEFLVSFYNNEISEKSEIFDDQFSVERPDGSNFTLKIRSTKLEDSAMYFCASRLGAGNEQFFGPGTRLTVL.